What follows are 9 T cell receptor beta chains derived from one specimen sequenced in a study of graft-versus-host responses after intestinal transplantation. Repertoires were generated with immunoSEQ multiplex PCR, while TCRdb's copy carries only in-frame clones and drops some. The sample yields some 110,000 clones, about 92% seen once. What these receptors recognize is not known. The source was unstimulated CD4+ T cells sorted from spleen or lymph node cells, collected before transplant. These receptors all stem from a human donor who was the organ donor for an intestinal transplant.

The chain has TRBV7-9 and TRBJ2-1; 7 nucleotides agree with TRBD2. The CDR3 sequence is 15 residues long. J was trimmed by 2 bases and V by 5 bases; bases with no gene match: 6. CDR1 SEHNR and CDR2 FQNEAQ come from the germline V gene (reference sequence). CDR3 sequence reads: CASSVSGSTYNEQFF. CDR3 sequence (DNA): TGTGCCAGCAGCGTTAGCGGGTCTACCTACAATGAGCAGTTCTTC.

This clone was found once. This chain uses TRBV27 with TRBJ1-5; D is ambiguous. There are 14 residues in the CDR3. The germline CDR1 and CDR2 sequences are MNHEY and SMNVEV (reference sequence). Deletions cut 5 bases from V and 0 bases from J, with 8 bases between. Written as DNA, the CDR3 is TGTGCCAGCAGTCCGCGGGTTAGCAATCAGCCCCAGCATTTT. Its translation: CASSPRVSNQPQHF.

The chain has TRBV2 and TRBJ1-2, with D tentatively TRBD1 (5 bases). V lost 3 bases and J 3 bases, leaving 8 bases between the germline ends. The CDR3 is 13 residues long. The germline V gene encodes CDR1 SNHLY and CDR2 FYNNEI. The CDR3 spells CASSERQYYGYTF. As DNA, the CDR3 is TGTGCCAGCAGTGAGAGACAGTACTATGGCTACACCTTC.

The rearrangement uses TRBV11-2 and TRBJ2-1, with 11 bases fitting TRBD2. The CDR3 is 16 amino acids. Germline trimming cut 2 bases from V and 4 bases from J; bases unmatched to any gene: 4. From germline, CDR1 is SGHAT and CDR2 FQNNGV. The CDR3 nucleotides read TGTGCCAGCAGCTTACTTGGGACTAGCGGTTACAATGAGCAGTTCTTC. This gives the protein CASSLLGTSGYNEQFF.

The V and J genes are TRBV5-1 and TRBJ1-1, with D unresolved. The V end lost 1 base, the J end lost 0 bases, and 10 bases lay between the germline ends. The CDR3 contains 15 residues. Germline-derived CDR1 and CDR2 are SGHRS and YFSETQ. The CDR3 coding sequence is TGCGCCAGCAGCTTGAATGCAGCAATGAACACTGAAGCTTTCTTT. It encodes CASSLNAAMNTEAFF.

In DNA, the CDR3 is TGTGCCAGCAGCGTATTGCCCGGGAGTACAGATACGCAGTATTTT. This codes for CASSVLPGSTDTQYF. This chain joins TRBV9 and TRBJ2-3; tentative D call: TRBD2 (6 bases). V lost 1 base and J lost 3, with 12 bases in between. This CDR3 is 15 amino acids long. Germline-derived CDR1 and CDR2 are SGDLS and YYNGEE.

The CDR3 spells CASSQERRGEVYEQYF. The CDR3 DNA follows: TGTGCCAGCAGCCAAGAGAGGCGCGGGGAGGTCTACGAGCAGTACTTC. This rearrangement joins TRBV4-2 to TRBJ2-7, with a weak D call TRBD2 (6 bases). Trimming stripped 0 bases from V and 3 bases from J, with 15 bases between. The CDR3 has 16 residues. Germline V gene sequence: CDR1 LGHNA, CDR2 YNFKEQ.

V and J are TRBV21-1 and TRBJ2-1; no check of the table's D call, TRBD2, against the DNA was made. TRBV21-1 has pseudogene status. The CDR3 totals 13 residues. CDR3: CASAKYSYNEQFF. DNA for the CDR3: TGTGCCAGCGCTAAGTACTCCTACAATGAGCAGTTCTTC.

The genes are TRBV6-4 and TRBJ1-2, with D maybe TRBD1 (6 bases). CDR3 size: 14 residues. Germline V gene data show CDR1 as MRHNA and CDR2 as SNTAGT. Trimming pared 4 bases from V and 8 bases from J, leaving 17 bases between. The CDR3 reads CASSVPGTTEGYTF. CDR3 coding DNA: TGTGCCAGCAGTGTCCCCGGGACAACCGAGGGCTACACCTTC.